The T cell receptor beta chain described here comes from a study of blood T cell repertoires in COVID-19. Looked up from germline, CDR1 is LNHDA and CDR2 is SQIVND (reference sequence). CDR3 length: 13 residues. V gave up 7 bases and J gave up 5 bases; unmatched junction bases: 4. Libraries were prepared by immunoSEQ multiplex PCR; TCRdb keeps only in-frame clonotypes and omits some of them. The sample shows some 240,000 clones, roughly four fifths of them seen only once. Residents of about two dozen US areas, aged about 18 to 100 years, made up the participants. Assignment of participants to cohorts was predicated upon participant-reported clinical history.

Sequencing input: PBMCs or T cells enriched from blood (not recorded which). The chain carries TRBV19 and TRBJ1-1, with TRBD1 matching 10 bases. This receptor was obtained from a man aged 25-40 years with acute COVID-19. CDR3 coding DNA: TGTGCCAGTATGGGACAGGGGAGGACTGAAGCTTTCTTT. It codes for CASMGQGRTEAFF.